This T cell receptor beta chain comes out of a study of technical replicates of blood from a few donors. Measured with immunoSEQ multiplex PCR; TCRdb has only the in-frame clones, and not every one. The profile shows 12,000 or so clones, roughly nine tenths of them singletons. V lost 5 bases and J lost 3, with 20 bases in between. This CDR3 region has 16 residues. CDR1 is SNHLY and CDR2 is FYNNEI in the germline V gene. The chain recombines TRBV2 with TRBJ2-7; possible D gene TRBD1, 6 bases. Material for sequencing was PBMCs. This sequence was found in a human donor in good health. This chain's CDR3 is CASSHLFNRDLYEQYF. Here the CDR3 DNA reads TGTGCCAGCAGTCACCTATTTAACAGGGATCTCTACGAGCAGTACTTC.